This entry lists 14 T cell receptor beta chains sequenced from one sample in a study of T-cell reconstitution after alpha-beta-depleted transplantation in children (dated by TCRdb to the mid-2010s). Preparation of the library involved PCR. Data came from an Illumina HiSeq 2500. Molecular barcoding was employed in the preparation of TCR libraries, with unique molecular identifiers being used to normalize TCRbeta repertoire quantification. TCRdb ran its own pipeline on the public reads, namely fastp trimming at Q25 and MiXCR clone calling, and kept in-frame beta chains. Records with the same CDR3 protein are collapsed into one entry carrying the most frequent genes and DNA. In this sample the table shows 85,000 to 120,000 distinct CDR3 sequences, under 9% of which occur a single time. Jointly, the top ten make up around 15% of the sample. The treatment or condition label, read with the paper, signifies: allogeneic hematopoietic cell transplantation with graft depleted of TCRalphabeta T cells and CD19 B cells.

The source was PBMCs, collected before TCRalphabeta/CD19-depleted stem cell transplant. These receptors were collected from a boy between 2 and 10 years old with acute lymphoblastic leukemia, due to receive a stem cell transplant.

This clonotype was observed a handful of times. The CDR3 DNA reads TGTGCCAGCAGGAGGGACAGGGGGACCTCTGAAGCTTTCTTT. Translation: CASRRDRGTSEAFF. This chain links TRBV27 with TRBJ1-1, with 11 bases matching TRBD1. The V gene end was trimmed by 6 bases and the J gene end by 6 bases; junction bases not matched to a gene: 6. There are 14 residues in the CDR3. Germline values: CDR1 MNHEY, CDR2 SMNVEV (reference sequence).

The chain combines TRBV20-1 with TRBJ2-7, with D possibly matching TRBD1 (6 bases). The CDR3 extends over 12 amino acids. The germline gives CDR1 DFQATT, CDR2 SNEGSKA (reference sequence). V was clipped by 6 bases and J by 0 bases, with 9 bases between them. CDR3 in amino acids: CSATTGSYEQYF. The DNA for the CDR3 is TGCAGTGCCACGACAGGCTCCTACGAGCAGTACTTC.

CDR3 bases: TGTGCCAGCAGTTTAGGTGGACTGAACTATGGCTACACCTTC. Its translation: CASSLGGLNYGYTF. The chain recombines TRBV12-3 or TRBV12-4 with TRBJ1-2; no clear D gene. With 1 base removed from V and 2 bases from J, the gap between germline ends came to 8 bases. The CDR3 runs to 14 residues.

This clonotype has a handful of counts. The V call is TRBV20-1, the J call TRBJ2-7, with D uncertain. In germline, CDR1 is DFQATT, CDR2 SNEGSKA (reference sequence). The germline V and J ends were trimmed by 2 bases and 6 bases, with 8 bases remaining between them. The CDR3 consists of 11 residues. The CDR3 DNA follows: TGCAGTGCTAGAATGGTGGGCGAGCAGTACTTC. Its protein product is CSARMVGEQYF.

The table lists this clonotype with many counts. V and J are TRBV5-1 and TRBJ2-4; 7 bases map to TRBD1. The CDR3 has 16 residues. Per germline, CDR1 SGHRS and CDR2 YFSETQ. J lost 0 bases, V lost 4 bases, and 7 bases had no gene match. The CDR3 DNA sequence: TGCGCCAGCAGCCCCTGGACAGGTCTAGCCAAAAACATTCAGTACTTC. It is translated as CASSPWTGLAKNIQYF.

This clonotype was seen many times. The CDR3 loop reads CAISESSTNEKLFF. CDR3 nucleotide sequence: TGTGCCATCAGTGAATCCAGCACTAATGAAAAACTGTTTTTT. The chain is built from TRBV10-3 and TRBJ1-4; D is unresolved. Per germline, CDR1 ENHRY and CDR2 SYGVKD. Trimming pared 3 bases from V and 2 bases from J, leaving 7 bases between. The CDR3 is 14 amino acids.

The V call is TRBV3-1, the J call TRBJ2-1; 12 bases fit TRBD2. There are 15 residues in the CDR3. Germline V gene sequence: CDR1 LGHDT, CDR2 YNNKEL (reference sequence). V shed 4 bases and J 9 bases; nucleotides not matched to a gene: 7. CDR3 residues: CASSPRLAGDGEQFF. The CDR3 DNA follows: TGTGCCAGCAGCCCCCGACTAGCGGGGGATGGTGAGCAGTTCTTC.

Many counts were recorded for this clonotype. The chain combines TRBV6-2 or TRBV6-3 with TRBJ2-3; 13 positions agree with TRBD2. After removal of 6 bases from V and 4 bases from J, the junction contained 4 bases not matched to a gene. Germline assignment: CDR1 MNHEY and CDR2 SVGEGT. The CDR3 consists of 15 residues. Written as DNA, the CDR3 is TGTGCCAGCAGGAGGACTAGCGGGGGCCCAGATACGCAGTATTTT. This codes for CASRRTSGGPDTQYF.

The chain carries TRBV19 and TRBJ2-3; TRBD1 matches 7 bases. The CDR3 loop spans 16 amino acids. Per the germline V gene, CDR1 is LNHDA and CDR2 is SQIVND (reference sequence). J gave up 0 bases and V 3 bases, and 6 bases lay outside the gene matches. The CDR3 DNA follows: TGTGCCAGTAGTATGAGTAGGGGACAGAGCACAGATACGCAGTATTTT. Translated: CASSMSRGQSTDTQYF.

Only a few counts were recorded for this clonotype. The gene calls are TRBV6-5 and TRBJ2-3, with D possibly TRBD2 on 5 matching bases. Germline values: CDR1 MNHEY, CDR2 SVGAGI. Trimming stripped 4 bases from V and 4 bases from J, with 9 bases between. The CDR3 length is 13 residues. The CDR3 loop is CASSSLRADTQYF. CDR3 DNA sequence: TGTGCCAGCAGTTCGTTGCGGGCAGATACGCAGTATTTT.

This chain uses TRBV7-2 with TRBJ2-3; 10 nucleotides agree with TRBD2. The CDR3 sequence is 15 residues long. Germline V gene lookup returns CDR1 SGHTA and CDR2 FQGNSA. V shed 4 bases, J shed 6 bases, and the junction held 7 bases outside the gene matches. For the CDR3, the DNA is TGTGCCAGCAGCTCTAACCGGGGACTAGCGGATACGCAGTATTTT. Encoded protein: CASSSNRGLADTQYF.

V is TRBV3-1 and J is TRBJ2-2; D unclear. The CDR3 runs to 14 residues. The germline V gene has CDR1 LGHDT and CDR2 YNNKEL (reference sequence). Trimming shortened V by 2 bases and J by 1 base, and 5 bases separated the two germline ends. The CDR3 coding sequence is TGTGCCAGCAGCCAAAAACAGAACACCGGGGAGCTGTTTTTT. Encoded protein: CASSQKQNTGELFF.

Only a few counts were recorded for this clonotype. The chain carries TRBV20-1 and TRBJ2-7, with unresolved D. The V and J ends lost 4 bases and 4 bases respectively, with 8 bases between them. CDR3 length: 11 amino acids. Germline lookup yields CDR1 DFQATT and CDR2 SNEGSKA (reference sequence). CDR3 nucleotides: TGCAGTGCTACGACCGATTACGAGCAGTACTTC. Translating gives CSATTDYEQYF.

This clonotype was seen once. This chain joins TRBV20-1 and TRBJ1-2; TRBD1 matches 10 bases. Germline-derived CDR1 and CDR2 are DFQATT and SNEGSKA (reference sequence). V trimming: 5 bases; J trimming: 7 bases; junction bases outside the gene matches: 7. The CDR3 consists of 13 residues. CDR3 sequence: CSAGRQGARGYTF. CDR3 nucleotide sequence: TGCAGTGCTGGCCGACAGGGGGCTCGTGGCTACACCTTC.